The 20 T cell receptor beta chains given below trace back to one sample, sequenced in a study of beta chain features in type 1 diabetes. The investigators reverse transcribed all of the isolated RNA, so they sequenced expressed TCRB transcripts. Profiling relied on immunoSEQ multiplex PCR, and the TCRdb table lists in-frame clones only, not all of them. The repertoire holds hundreds of thousands of clones, with 30% as singletons. The sequenced sample was naive CD4+ T cells from blood. The receptors come from a man between 18 and 29 years old in good health.

This rearrangement joins TRBV9 to TRBJ2-1, with unresolved D. Germline-derived CDR1 and CDR2 are SGDLS and YYNGEE. Trimming removed 0 bases from V and 6 bases from J, with 10 bases in between. The CDR3 spans 14 residues. In DNA form, the CDR3 reads TGTGCCAGCAGCGTAGGAAATTTGGTCAATGAGCAGTTCTTC. Protein sequence: CASSVGNLVNEQFF.

The CDR3 is CASSKYPGGHYEQYF. CDR3 nucleotides: TGTGCCAGCAGTAAATACCCGGGAGGACATTACGAGCAGTACTTC. The rearrangement joins TRBV7-2 to TRBJ2-7; 7 nucleotides match TRBD2. CDR1 is SGHTA, CDR2 FQGNSA, per germline. The J segment lost 4 bases and the V segment lost 6 bases, leaving 12 bases of the junction unmatched. The CDR3 spans 15 residues.

The chain links TRBV29-1 to TRBJ2-6, with D unclear. CDR1 and CDR2 from the germline V gene are SQVTM and ANQGSEA. This CDR3 spans 13 amino acids. V gave up 6 bases and J gave up 5 bases, with 11 bases separating them. Here the CDR3 reads CSVLITWANVLTF. The CDR3 DNA is TGCAGCGTCTTGATTACTTGGGCCAACGTCCTGACTTTC.

V gene TRBV7-2 combines with J gene TRBJ2-6; 9 nucleotides align to TRBD1. The CDR3 consists of 18 residues. Trimming removed 4 bases from V and 0 bases from J; junction bases left unmatched: 7. Germline assignment: CDR1 SGHTA and CDR2 FQGNSA. CDR3 loop: CASSSRDRALSGANVLTF. Here the CDR3 DNA reads TGTGCCAGCAGCTCGCGGGACAGGGCGCTCTCTGGGGCCAACGTCCTGACTTTC.

This clone was counted a few times. V is TRBV29-1 and J is TRBJ1-2, with a possible D match to TRBD1 (6 bases). The CDR3 has 12 residues. Trimming pared 6 bases from V and 2 bases from J, leaving 10 bases between. CDR1 is SQVTM and CDR2 is ANQGSEA in the germline V gene. CDR3 region: CSVRTENYGYTF. The CDR3 coding sequence is TGCAGCGTACGGACAGAGAACTATGGCTACACCTTC.

V usage is TRBV29-1 and J usage is TRBJ2-5; 12 bases map to TRBD2. The V and J ends lost 6 bases and 1 base, in that order; junction bases with no gene match: 0. There are 13 residues in the CDR3. Germline V gives CDR1 SQVTM, CDR2 ANQGSEA. The CDR3 bases are TGCAGCGTGGGACTAGCGGGCCAAGAGACCCAGTACTTC. It codes for CSVGLAGQETQYF.

The gene calls are TRBV10-3 and TRBJ2-5, with 9 bases fitting TRBD1. Germline CDR1 is ENHRY and CDR2 is SYGVKD. J gave up 5 bases and V 5 bases, and 6 bases lay outside the gene matches. The CDR3 is 14 amino acids. CDR3 region: CAISSGQGTETQYF. CDR3 nucleotide sequence: TGTGCCATCAGTTCAGGACAGGGGACCGAGACCCAGTACTTC.

The chain couples TRBV4-2 to TRBJ2-5; the match to TRBD1 covers 8 bases. Germline lookup yields CDR1 LGHNA and CDR2 YNFKEQ. The CDR3 runs 17 residues. Trimming took 0 bases from V and 5 from J; bases not matched to a gene: 11. Here the CDR3 reads CASSQDAGQGVQETQYF. CDR3 sequence (DNA): TGTGCCAGCAGCCAAGACGCAGGACAGGGTGTACAGGAGACCCAGTACTTC.

The chain links TRBV6-6 to TRBJ2-5; D possibly corresponds to TRBD2 (5 bases). The CDR3 sequence is 12 residues long. Trimming removed 6 bases at V and 5 bases at J, with 10 bases between. Germline assignment: CDR1 MNHNY and CDR2 SVGAGI (reference sequence). The CDR3 is CASRGSGETQYF. CDR3 coding DNA: TGTGCCAGCAGGGGGAGCGGCGAGACCCAGTACTTC.

This clone turned up a few times. The chain combines TRBV7-2 with TRBJ2-2; D might be TRBD1 (6 bases). Trimming removed 5 bases at V and 3 bases at J, with 13 bases between. Germline values: CDR1 SGHTA, CDR2 FQGNSA. The CDR3 runs 15 residues. DNA of the CDR3: TGTGCCAGCAGCCCCGGGACATCTTACACCGGGGAGCTGTTTTTT. Its protein product is CASSPGTSYTGELFF.

As for this clone: This sample also contains other DNA sequences that code for the same CDR3. The rearrangement uses TRBV7-2 and TRBJ2-5; D gene unclear. This CDR3 is 13 amino acids long. Germline V gives CDR1 SGHTA, CDR2 FQGNSA. Trimming shortened V by 1 base and J by 3 bases, and 6 bases separated the two germline ends. The CDR3 protein is CASSLGPEETQYF. The DNA for the CDR3 is TGTGCCAGCAGCTTAGGACCAGAAGAGACCCAGTACTTC.

V is TRBV7-9 and J is TRBJ2-3; 11 nucleotides match TRBD2. The germline V gene encodes CDR1 SEHNR and CDR2 FQNEAQ (reference sequence). V lost 5 bases and J lost 1; bases outside the gene matches: 5. This CDR3 contains 16 residues. The CDR3 reads CASSLPGLAGTDTQYF. In nucleotides, the CDR3 is TGTGCCAGCAGCCTTCCGGGACTAGCGGGCACAGATACGCAGTATTTT.

This clone has just a few counts. This chain joins TRBV7-7 and TRBJ2-3; 7 bases map to TRBD1. Germline CDR1 SSHAT, CDR2 FNYEAQ (reference sequence). This CDR3 spans 14 amino acids. V dropped 5 bases and J dropped 0; count of bases not matched to a gene: 2. CDR3 in amino acids: CASSLTGSTDTQYF. The CDR3 coding sequence is TGTGCCAGCAGCCTGACAGGGAGCACAGATACGCAGTATTTT.

This clone was detected only a few times. Other DNA sequences within the sample encode an identical CDR3. V gene TRBV20-1 combines with J gene TRBJ2-3; no firm D call. The germline CDR1 and CDR2 sequences are DFQATT and SNEGSKA (reference sequence). Deletions cut 5 bases from V and 6 bases from J, with 6 bases between. The CDR3 has 10 amino acids. The DNA for the CDR3 is TGCAGTGCTTCCCCGGATACGCAGTATTTT. Its protein is CSASPDTQYF.

The J gene is TRBJ1-2, the V gene TRBV28; D is ambiguous. Germline CDR1 is MDHEN and CDR2 is SYDVKM. The CDR3 loop spans 15 amino acids. The V end lost 5 bases, the J end lost 3 bases, and 16 bases lay between the germline ends. In DNA form, the CDR3 reads TGTGCCAGCAGTCGCGACCCAGATCCGTACTATGGCTACACCTTC. Translation: CASSRDPDPYYGYTF.

The chain recombines TRBV7-2 with TRBJ2-1, with TRBD2 matching over 7 bases. V gave up 6 bases and J gave up 0 bases; unmatched junction bases: 8. This CDR3 has 16 amino acids. Germline CDR1 and CDR2: SGHTA and FQGNSA. In DNA, the CDR3 is TGTGCCAGCAGGAGGAAGCGGGACCTCTCCTACAATGAGCAGTTCTTC. This sequence encodes CASRRKRDLSYNEQFF.

The chain has TRBV19 and TRBJ1-2; D uncertain. The CDR3 contains 13 residues. The V gene's germline CDR1 is LNHDA and CDR2 SQIVND (reference sequence). Trimming left V 4 bases short and J 4 bases short, with 10 bases between. The chain's CDR3 is CASSNQAGYGYTF. For the CDR3, the DNA is TGTGCCAGTAGTAATCAGGCGGGCTATGGCTACACCTTC.

The chain has TRBV6-5 and TRBJ1-1, with a weak D call TRBD1 (6 bases). Germline lookup yields CDR1 MNHEY and CDR2 SVGAGI. This CDR3 region has 15 residues. V was shortened by 6 bases and J by 4 bases, with 18 bases between the two germline ends. As DNA, the CDR3 is TGTGCCAGCAGCCCCAACAGGGCAGGGAGCACTGAAGCTTTCTTT. It specifies CASSPNRAGSTEAFF.

The chain couples TRBV6-5 to TRBJ2-4, with a weak D call TRBD1 (5 bases). CDR1 is MNHEY and CDR2 is SVGAGI in the germline V gene. The V and J ends lost 6 bases and 3 bases respectively, with 15 bases between them. The CDR3 covers 15 residues. Written as DNA, the CDR3 is TGTGCCAGCAGGGACCCTACAGGAGACAAAAACATTCAGTACTTC. Its translation: CASRDPTGDKNIQYF.

The CDR3 DNA reads TGTGCCAGCAGTTTTCCGGGGAGCTCCGGGGCCAACGTCCTGACTTTC. Protein sequence: CASSFPGSSGANVLTF. The gene calls are TRBV28 and TRBJ2-6; possible D gene TRBD2, 5 bases. The germline V and J ends were trimmed by 3 bases and 4 bases, with 13 bases remaining between them. CDR1 is MDHEN, CDR2 SYDVKM, per germline. The CDR3 covers 16 residues.